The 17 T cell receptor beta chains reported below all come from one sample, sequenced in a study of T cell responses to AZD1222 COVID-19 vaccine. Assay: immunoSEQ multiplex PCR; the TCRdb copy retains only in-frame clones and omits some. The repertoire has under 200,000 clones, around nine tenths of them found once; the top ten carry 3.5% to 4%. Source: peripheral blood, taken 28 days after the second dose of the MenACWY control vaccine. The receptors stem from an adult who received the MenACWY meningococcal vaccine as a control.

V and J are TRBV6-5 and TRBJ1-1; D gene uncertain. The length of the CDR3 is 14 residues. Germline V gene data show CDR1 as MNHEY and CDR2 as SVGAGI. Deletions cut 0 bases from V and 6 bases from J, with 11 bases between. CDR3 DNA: TGTGCCAGCAGTTACTCGACTACGGGCGCTGAAGCTTTCTTT. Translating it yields CASSYSTTGAEAFF.

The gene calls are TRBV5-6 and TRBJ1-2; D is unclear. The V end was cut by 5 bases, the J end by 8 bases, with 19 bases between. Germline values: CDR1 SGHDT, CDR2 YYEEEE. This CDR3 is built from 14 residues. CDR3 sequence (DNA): TGTGCCAGCAGACAAAGGCTCAGGCGTTTAGGCTACACCTTC. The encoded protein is CASRQRLRRLGYTF.

The CDR3 protein is CASSPRQALGTEAFF. DNA of the CDR3: TGTGCCAGCAGCCCGAGGCAGGCTCTGGGCACTGAAGCTTTCTTT. This chain uses TRBV4-2 with TRBJ1-1; D ambiguous. The V gene lost 4 bases and the J gene lost 4 bases, with 16 bases spanning the gap. The CDR3 spans 15 residues. Germline CDR1 is LGHNA and CDR2 is YNFKEQ.

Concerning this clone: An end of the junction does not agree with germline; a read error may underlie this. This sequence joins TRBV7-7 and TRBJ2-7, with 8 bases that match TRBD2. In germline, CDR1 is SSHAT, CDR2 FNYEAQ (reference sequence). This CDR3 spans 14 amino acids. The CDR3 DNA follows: TGTGCTAGCAGCCCGGGACTAGGTTCCTACGAGCAGTACTTC. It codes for CASSPGLGSYEQYF.

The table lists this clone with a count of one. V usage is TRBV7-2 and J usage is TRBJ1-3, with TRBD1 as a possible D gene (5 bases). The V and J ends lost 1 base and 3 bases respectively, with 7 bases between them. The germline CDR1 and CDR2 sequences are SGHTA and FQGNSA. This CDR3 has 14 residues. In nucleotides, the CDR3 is TGTGCCAGCAGCTTAGGGGGGTATGGAAACACCATATATTTT. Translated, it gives CASSLGGYGNTIYF.

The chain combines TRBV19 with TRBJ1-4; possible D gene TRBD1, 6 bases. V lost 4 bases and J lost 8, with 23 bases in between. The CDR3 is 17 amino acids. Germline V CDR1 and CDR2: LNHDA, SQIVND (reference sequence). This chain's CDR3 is CASSTSPGTITGEKLFF. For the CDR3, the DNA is TGTGCCAGTAGTACCTCTCCCGGGACAATAACTGGGGAAAAACTGTTTTTT.

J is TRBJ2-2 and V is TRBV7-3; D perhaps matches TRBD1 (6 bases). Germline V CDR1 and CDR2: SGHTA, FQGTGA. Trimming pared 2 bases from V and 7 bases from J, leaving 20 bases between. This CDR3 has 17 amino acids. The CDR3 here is CASSLGPGQGMSGELFF. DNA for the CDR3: TGTGCCAGCAGCTTAGGCCCGGGCCAGGGGATGAGCGGGGAGCTGTTTTTT.

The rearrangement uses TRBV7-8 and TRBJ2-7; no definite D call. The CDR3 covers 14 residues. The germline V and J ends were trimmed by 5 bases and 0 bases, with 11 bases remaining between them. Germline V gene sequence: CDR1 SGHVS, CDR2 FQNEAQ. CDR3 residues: CASSRRSRSYEQYF. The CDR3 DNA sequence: TGTGCCAGCAGCCGAAGATCCCGCTCCTACGAGCAGTACTTC.

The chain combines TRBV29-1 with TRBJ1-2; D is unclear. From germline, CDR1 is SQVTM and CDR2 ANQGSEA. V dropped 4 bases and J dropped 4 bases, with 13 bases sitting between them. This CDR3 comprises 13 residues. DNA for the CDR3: TGCAGCGTTGGAACCCAAGGAGGCTATGGCTACACCTTC. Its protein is CSVGTQGGYGYTF.

CDR3 amino acids: CASRSVRDDGYTF. The CDR3 DNA reads as TGCGCCAGCAGATCCGTCAGGGATGATGGCTACACCTTC. V and J are TRBV4-3 and TRBJ1-2; D possibly corresponds to TRBD1 (5 bases). Per germline, CDR1 LGHNA and CDR2 YSLEER. V was pared by 6 bases and J by 6 bases, with 14 bases between. This CDR3 is 13 amino acids long.

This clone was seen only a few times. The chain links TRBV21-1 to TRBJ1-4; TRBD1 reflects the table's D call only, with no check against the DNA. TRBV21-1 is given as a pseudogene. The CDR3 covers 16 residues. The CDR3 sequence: CASSSSPGGSNEKLFF. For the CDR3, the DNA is TGTGCCAGCAGCTCATCCCCAGGGGGTTCTAATGAAAAACTGTTTTTT.

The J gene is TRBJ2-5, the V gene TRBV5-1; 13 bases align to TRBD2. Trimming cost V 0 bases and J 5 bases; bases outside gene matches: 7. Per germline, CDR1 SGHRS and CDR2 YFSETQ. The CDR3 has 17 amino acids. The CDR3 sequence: CASSLGGLAGVPETQYF. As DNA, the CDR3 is TGCGCCAGCAGCTTGGGCGGACTAGCGGGAGTACCGGAGACCCAGTACTTC. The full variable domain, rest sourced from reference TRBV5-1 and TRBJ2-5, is KAGVTQTPRYLIKTRGQQVTLSCSPISGHRSVSWYQQTPGQGLQFLFEYFSETQRNKGNFPGRFSGRQFSNSRSEMNVSTLELGDSALYLCASSLGGLAGVPETQYFGPGTRLLVL.

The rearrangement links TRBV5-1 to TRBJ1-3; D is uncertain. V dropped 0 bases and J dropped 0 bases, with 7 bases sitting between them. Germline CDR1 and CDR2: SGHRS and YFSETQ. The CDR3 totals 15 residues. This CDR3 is CASSLEVGSGNTIYF. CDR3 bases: TGCGCCAGCAGCTTGGAGGTGGGCTCTGGAAACACCATATATTTT. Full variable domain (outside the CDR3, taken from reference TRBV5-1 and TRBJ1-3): KAGVTQTPRYLIKTRGQQVTLSCSPISGHRSVSWYQQTPGQGLQFLFEYFSETQRNKGNFPGRFSGRQFSNSRSEMNVSTLELGDSALYLCASSLEVGSGNTIYFGEGSWLTVV.

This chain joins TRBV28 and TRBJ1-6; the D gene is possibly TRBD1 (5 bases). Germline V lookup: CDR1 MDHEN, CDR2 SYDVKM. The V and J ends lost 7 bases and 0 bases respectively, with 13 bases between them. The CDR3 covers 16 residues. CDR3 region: CASNQGVSSYNSPLHF. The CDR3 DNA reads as TGTGCCAGCAACCAAGGGGTGAGCTCCTATAATTCACCCCTCCACTTT.

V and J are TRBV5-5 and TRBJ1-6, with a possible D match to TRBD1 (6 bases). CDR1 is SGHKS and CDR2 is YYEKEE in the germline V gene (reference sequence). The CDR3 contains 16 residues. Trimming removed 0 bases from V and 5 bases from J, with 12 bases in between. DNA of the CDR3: TGTGCCAGCAGCTTGGCGCAGGGGCAGAATAATTCACCCCTCCACTTT. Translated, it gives CASSLAQGQNNSPLHF. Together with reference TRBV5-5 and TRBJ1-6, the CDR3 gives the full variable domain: DAGVTQSPTHLIKTRGQQVTLRCSPISGHKSVSWYQQVLGQGPQFIFQYYEKEERGRGNFPDRFSARQFPNYSSELNVNALLLGDSALYLCASSLAQGQNNSPLHFGNGTRLTVT.

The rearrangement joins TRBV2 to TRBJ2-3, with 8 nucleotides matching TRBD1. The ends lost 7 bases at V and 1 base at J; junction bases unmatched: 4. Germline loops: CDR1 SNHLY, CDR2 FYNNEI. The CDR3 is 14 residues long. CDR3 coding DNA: TGTGCCAGCACCCTGACAGGGGGCACAGATACGCAGTATTTT. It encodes CASTLTGGTDTQYF.

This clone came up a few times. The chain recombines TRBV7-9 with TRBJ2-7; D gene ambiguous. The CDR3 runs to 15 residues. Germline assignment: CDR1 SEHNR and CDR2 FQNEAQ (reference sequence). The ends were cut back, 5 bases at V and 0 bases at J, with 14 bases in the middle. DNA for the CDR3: TGTGCCAGCAGCCAGCTTCGTAGTAGCTCCTACGAGCAGTACTTC. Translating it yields CASSQLRSSSYEQYF.